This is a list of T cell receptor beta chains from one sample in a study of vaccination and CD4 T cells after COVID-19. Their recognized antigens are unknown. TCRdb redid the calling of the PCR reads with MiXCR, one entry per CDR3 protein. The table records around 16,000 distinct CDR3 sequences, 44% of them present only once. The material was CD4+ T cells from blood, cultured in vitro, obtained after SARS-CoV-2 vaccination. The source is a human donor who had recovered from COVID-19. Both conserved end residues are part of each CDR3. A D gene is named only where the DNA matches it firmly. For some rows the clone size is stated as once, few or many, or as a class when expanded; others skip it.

TGTGCCAGCAGTCCCACAGGAAACACTGAAGCTTTCTTT,CASSPTGNTEAFF,TRBV11-2,TRBJ1-1,.,.
TGTGCCAGCAGTTCCGACAGGGAGGGAGCTAATGAAAAACTGTTTTTT,CASSSDREGANEKLFF,TRBV2,TRBJ1-4,few,TRBD1
TGTGCCAGCCTGCCGTTTCGTGGGGCCAACGTCCTGACTTTC,CASLPFRGANVLTF,TRBV6-1,TRBJ2-6,.,.
TGCGCCAGCAGCTTGAGTCGTGGGAGTATCTACGAGCAGTACTTC,CASSLSRGSIYEQYF,TRBV5-1,TRBJ2-7,.,.
TGCGCCAGCAGCCAAGTTACAGGGGGAATGGAGACCCAGTACTTC,CASSQVTGGMETQYF,TRBV4-1,TRBJ2-5,.,TRBD1
TGTGCCAGACCGGGGACAGGGAACACTGAAGCTTTCTTT,CARPGTGNTEAFF,TRBV2,TRBJ1-1,.,TRBD1
TGCAGTGCTGGGGCTAGCACTCAAAACATTCAGTACTTC,CSAGASTQNIQYF,TRBV20-1,TRBJ2-4,.,.
TGTGCCAGCACGGACAGACAAAATTCACCCCTCCACTTT,CASTDRQNSPLHF,TRBV6-1,TRBJ1-6,few,.
TGTGCCAGCAGCTTCAGTGGGTATGAGCAGTTCTTC,CASSFSGYEQFF,TRBV12-3/TRBV12-4,TRBJ2-1,.,.
TGTGCCAGCAGCTTGCAGGGGGCGGTATCCGGGGCCAACGTCCTGACTTTC,CASSLQGAVSGANVLTF,TRBV7-3,TRBJ2-6,.,TRBD1
TGTGCCAGCAGGCCCCCGGGGATTAGCACAGATACGCAGTATTTT,CASRPPGISTDTQYF,TRBV28,TRBJ2-3,.,.
TGTGCCACCAGCCGCTATTCAAACACCGGGGAGCTGTTTTTT,CATSRYSNTGELFF,TRBV15,TRBJ2-2,.,.
TGCAGTGCTAGAGAGGACCTCCGACGCACAGATACGCAGTATTTT,CSAREDLRRTDTQYF,TRBV20-1,TRBJ2-3,.,.
TGCAGTGCTAGCGGGGCTGGGGGCCAGCGCATCGAGCAGTACTTC,CSASGAGGQRIEQYF,TRBV20-1,TRBJ2-7,few,.
TGCAGCGTGGGGGGGGCGCGTTACGAGCAGTACTTC,CSVGGARYEQYF,TRBV29-1,TRBJ2-7,.,.
TGTGCCAGCAGTTACACCACAACGTACAGGGCTACCAATCAGCCCCAGCATTTT,CASSYTTTYRATNQPQHF,TRBV6-2/TRBV6-3,TRBJ1-5,few,.
TGTGCCACCGGGACAACTAACACCGGGGAGCTGTTTTTT,CATGTTNTGELFF,TRBV28,TRBJ2-2,.,.
TGCGCCAGCAGCTCCATAGCGGGAGCTCGAGAGACCCAGTACTTC,CASSSIAGARETQYF,TRBV5-1,TRBJ2-5,.,TRBD2
TGTGCCAGCATGGTGTCGGGAGCAAACACAGATACGCAGTATTTT,CASMVSGANTDTQYF,TRBV6-1,TRBJ2-3,few,.
TGCAGCGTCGTCAACCCTAGCGGAAACTACGAGCAGTACTTC,CSVVNPSGNYEQYF,TRBV29-1,TRBJ2-7,.,TRBD2
TGTGCCAGCAGTTCCGGCGATCAGGCGTCTCAGCCCCAGCATTTT,CASSSGDQASQPQHF,TRBV28,TRBJ1-5,.,.
TGTGCCAGCATTCTCGACAGTGGCCAGCCCCAGCATTTT,CASILDSGQPQHF,TRBV2,TRBJ1-5,.,.
TGTGCCAGCAGCCTCGGGACTAGCGGGAGTCTCGAGCAGTACTTC,CASSLGTSGSLEQYF,TRBV7-2,TRBJ2-7,.,TRBD2
TGTGCCAGCAGCTCCTTAGCTGGGGCCAACGTCCTGACTTTC,CASSSLAGANVLTF,TRBV7-2,TRBJ2-6,few,.
TGTGCCAGCAGCTGGTCCCCCCCGGGACAGGGTTCACCCTCCGCCAAAAACATTCAGTACTTC,CASSWSPPGQGSPSAKNIQYF,TRBV7-9,TRBJ2-4,.,TRBD1
TGCAGCGTAGGCAGGGGGCGGGAGACCCAGTACTTC,CSVGRGRETQYF,TRBV29-1,TRBJ2-5,.,TRBD1
TGTGCCAGCAGTGAAGAGGGCCCGAACACTGAAGCTTTCTTT,CASSEEGPNTEAFF,TRBV6-1,TRBJ1-1,few,.
TGTGCCTGGAGTCCCCGTATCACAGATCCCATGGGCCACACCATATATTTT,CAWSPRITDPMGHTIYF,TRBV30,TRBJ1-3,.,.
TGCGCCAGCAGGGGGGGGCAGAACTATCAGCCCCAGCATTTT,CASRGGQNYQPQHF,TRBV10-2,TRBJ1-5,few,.
TGTGCCTGGAGTCAGCAACAAGAGACCCAGTACTTC,CAWSQQQETQYF,TRBV30,TRBJ2-5,.,.
TGCAGTGCTAGCCGGGCCACTGAAGCTTTCTTT,CSASRATEAFF,TRBV20-1,TRBJ1-1,.,.
TGTGCCAGCAGTCGATTGGGTAGCGGGAGCGAGACCCAGTACTTC,CASSRLGSGSETQYF,TRBV27,TRBJ2-5,few,TRBD2
TGCAGTGCTAGGGGGGGGACTAGCGGGAGTGCAGATACGCAGTATTTT,CSARGGTSGSADTQYF,TRBV20-1,TRBJ2-3,once,TRBD2
TGTGCCAGCAGACTGAACAGGGGATCCTACGAGCAGTACTTC,CASRLNRGSYEQYF,TRBV28,TRBJ2-7,.,TRBD1
TGTGCCAGCAAGTACAGGGCGGATACCACCAGGAGGCCCCAGCATTTT,CASKYRADTTRRPQHF,TRBV6-4,TRBJ1-5,once,.
TGTGCCCTTTCATTAGCGGGAGGTTGGGAGACCCAGTACTTC,CALSLAGGWETQYF,TRBV30,TRBJ2-5,.,TRBD2
TGCAGTGCTAGCTACAGGGCCATCTACGAGCAGTACTTC,CSASYRAIYEQYF,TRBV20-1,TRBJ2-7,few,.
TGTGCCAGCAGTGAATATTTGACAGTGACAACTAATGAAAAACTGTTTTTT,CASSEYLTVTTNEKLFF,TRBV6-1,TRBJ1-4,.,.
TGCGCCAGCAGCCAAGAGTGGCTTCAGCGGACCTACAATGAGCAGTTCTTC,CASSQEWLQRTYNEQFF,TRBV4-1,TRBJ2-1,.,.
TGTGCCAGCAGCCAACAGGGAGGAGGGACTGAAGCTTTCTTT,CASSQQGGGTEAFF,TRBV7-8,TRBJ1-1,.,.
TGCAGTGCTAGACCCGACCGACGGAGCTCCTACAATGAGCAGTTCTTC,CSARPDRRSSYNEQFF,TRBV20-1,TRBJ2-1,few,.
TGTGCCAGCAGTTACTCGCGCTTAGCGCCTAGCACAGATACGCAGTATTTT,CASSYSRLAPSTDTQYF,TRBV6-5,TRBJ2-3,.,.
TGCAGTGCCGGGTCAGGGTCGGTCACTGAAGCTTTCTTT,CSAGSGSVTEAFF,TRBV20-1,TRBJ1-1,few,.
TGCAGTGCTAACCCCGGGACAGGGAGGGGTGAAAAACTGTTTTTT,CSANPGTGRGEKLFF,TRBV20-1,TRBJ1-4,.,TRBD1
TGCAGCGTTAAGGGGGATGGGAATCAGCCCCAGCATTTT,CSVKGDGNQPQHF,TRBV29-1,TRBJ1-5,few,.
TGTGCCAGCAGGGGGACTAACAACAATGAGCAGTTCTTC,CASRGTNNNEQFF,TRBV6-1,TRBJ2-1,few,TRBD2
TGCAGCGTAACAGGGGAACTGGGAGAGACCCAGTACTTC,CSVTGELGETQYF,TRBV20-1,TRBJ2-5,.,TRBD1
TGTGCCAGCAGCCCTCTACCGACTAGCGTTCTTAACGAGCAGTACTTC,CASSPLPTSVLNEQYF,TRBV4-2,TRBJ2-7,.,TRBD2
TGTGCCAGTAGTCCGGGGACAGGGGGCACCGGGGAGCTGTTTTTT,CASSPGTGGTGELFF,TRBV19,TRBJ2-2,.,TRBD1
TGTGCCAGCAGCCCAGGGACAGGGAGACCCGGGGCCAACGTCCTGACTTTC,CASSPGTGRPGANVLTF,TRBV11-2,TRBJ2-6,.,TRBD1
TGTGCCAGCAGCTTATTTACTAGCGGGATACGAGAGACCCAGTACTTC,CASSLFTSGIRETQYF,TRBV7-2,TRBJ2-5,few,TRBD2
TGTGCCAGCTCACCGAAAAGTGAGGACTTCGAAGAGACCCAGTACTTC,CASSPKSEDFEETQYF,TRBV18,TRBJ2-5,.,.
TGTGCCAGCGCCGAGGGGGCGCCCTATAGCAATCAGCCCCAGCATTTT,CASAEGAPYSNQPQHF,TRBV28,TRBJ1-5,.,TRBD1
TGCAGTGCTCCACCGACAGGGGGCTCTGGAAACACCATATATTTT,CSAPPTGGSGNTIYF,TRBV20-1,TRBJ1-3,.,TRBD1
TGTGCCAGCAGCCGAGGGGGGGGCGGCGATCAGCCCCAGCATTTT,CASSRGGGGDQPQHF,TRBV11-2,TRBJ1-5,.,.
TGTGCCAGCAGCTTAGATCCGGGGCTTCCTAATGATTCACCCCTCCACTTT,CASSLDPGLPNDSPLHF,TRBV7-9,TRBJ1-6,few,.